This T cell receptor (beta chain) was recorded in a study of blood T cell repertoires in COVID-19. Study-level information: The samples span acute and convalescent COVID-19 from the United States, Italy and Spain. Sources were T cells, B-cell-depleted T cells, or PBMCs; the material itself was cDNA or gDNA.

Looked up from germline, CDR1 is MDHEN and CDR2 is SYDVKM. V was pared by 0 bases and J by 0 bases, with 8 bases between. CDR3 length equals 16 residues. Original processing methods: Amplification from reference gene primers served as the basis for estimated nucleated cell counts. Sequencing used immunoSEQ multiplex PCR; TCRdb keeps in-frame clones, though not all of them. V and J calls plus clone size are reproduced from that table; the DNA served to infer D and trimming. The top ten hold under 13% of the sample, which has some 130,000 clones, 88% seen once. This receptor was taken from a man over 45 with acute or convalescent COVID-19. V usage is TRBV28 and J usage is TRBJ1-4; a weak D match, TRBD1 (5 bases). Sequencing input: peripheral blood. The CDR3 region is CASSLWGGATNEKLFF. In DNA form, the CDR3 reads TGTGCCAGCAGTTTATGGGGGGGTGCAACTAATGAAAAACTGTTTTTT.